This T cell receptor (beta chain) was profiled in a study of OX40 agonist ivuxolimab in advanced cancers. Findings of the study overall: Partial responders at 0.1-3.0 mg/kg had among the lowest clonal expansion. Average numbers of expanded clones were greater in CD8+ T cells than in CD4+. Low normalized T-cell clonal expansion was also seen in some nonresponders.

TCRdb's copy holds only in-frame clones and misses some; the assay was immunoSEQ multiplex PCR. The table includes approximately 31,000 clones, about nine tenths detected once. After removal of 9 bases from V and 0 bases from J, the junction contained 19 bases not matched to a gene. Looked up from germline, CDR1 is SEHNR and CDR2 is FQNEAQ (reference sequence). The CDR3 has 19 residues. With regard to this clone: Its antigen is not known.

The TCR originated in an adult with an advanced solid tumor such as melanoma, head and neck, liver or kidney cancer. The sequencing used CD4+ or CD8+ T cells sorted from blood, collected in a trial of the OX40 agonist ivuxolimab. This chain links TRBV7-9 with TRBJ2-3, with TRBD2 matching 9 bases. CDR3 loop: CARLRPPSGTPFSTDTQYF. For the CDR3, the DNA is TGTGCCAGACTCCGACCTCCTAGCGGGACTCCTTTTAGCACAGATACGCAGTATTTT.